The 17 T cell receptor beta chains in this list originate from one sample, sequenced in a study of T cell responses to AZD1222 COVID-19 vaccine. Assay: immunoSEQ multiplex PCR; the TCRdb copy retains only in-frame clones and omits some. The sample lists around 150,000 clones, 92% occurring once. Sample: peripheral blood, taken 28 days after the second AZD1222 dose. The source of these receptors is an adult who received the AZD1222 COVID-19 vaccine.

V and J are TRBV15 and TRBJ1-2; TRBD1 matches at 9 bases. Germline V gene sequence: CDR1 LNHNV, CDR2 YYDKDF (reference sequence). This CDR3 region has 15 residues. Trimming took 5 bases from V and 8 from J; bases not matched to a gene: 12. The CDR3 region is CATSRILQGAIGYTF. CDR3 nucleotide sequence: TGTGCCACCAGCCGTATCCTACAGGGGGCGATCGGCTACACCTTC.

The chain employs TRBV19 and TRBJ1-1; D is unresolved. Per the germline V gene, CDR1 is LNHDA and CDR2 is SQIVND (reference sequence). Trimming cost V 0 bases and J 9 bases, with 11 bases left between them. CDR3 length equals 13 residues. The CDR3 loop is CASSIEYGSQAFF. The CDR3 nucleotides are TGTGCCAGTAGTATAGAATACGGGAGCCAAGCTTTCTTT.

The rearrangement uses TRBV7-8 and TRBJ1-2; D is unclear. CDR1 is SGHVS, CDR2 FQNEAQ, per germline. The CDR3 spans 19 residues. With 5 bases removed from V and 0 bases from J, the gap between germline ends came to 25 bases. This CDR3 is CASSRSWPVGPPSNYGYTF. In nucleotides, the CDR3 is TGTGCCAGCAGCCGGTCGTGGCCAGTCGGTCCCCCCTCTAACTATGGCTACACCTTC.

CDR3 DNA sequence: TGCGCCAGCAGCACCAGCGGGACAGGGGGCGCCGTCAATTCACCCCTCCACTTT. Protein product: CASSTSGTGGAVNSPLHF. The chain has TRBV5-1 and TRBJ1-6, with 12 positions matching TRBD1. The CDR3 consists of 18 residues. From germline, CDR1 is SGHRS and CDR2 YFSETQ. V lost 4 bases and J lost 7; bases outside the gene matches: 12.

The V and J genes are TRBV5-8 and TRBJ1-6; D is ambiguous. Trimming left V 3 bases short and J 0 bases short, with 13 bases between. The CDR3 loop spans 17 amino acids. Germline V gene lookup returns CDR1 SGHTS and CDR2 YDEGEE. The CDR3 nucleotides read TGTGCCAGCAGCTACTCCAGTGGCGGCTCCTATAATTCACCCCTCCACTTT. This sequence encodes CASSYSSGGSYNSPLHF.

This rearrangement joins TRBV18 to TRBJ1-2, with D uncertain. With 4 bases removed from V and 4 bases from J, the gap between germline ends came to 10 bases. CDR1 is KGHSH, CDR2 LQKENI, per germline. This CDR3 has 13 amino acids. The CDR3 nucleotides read TGTGCCAGCTCACTTACGGACCGCTATGGCTACACCTTC. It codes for CASSLTDRYGYTF.

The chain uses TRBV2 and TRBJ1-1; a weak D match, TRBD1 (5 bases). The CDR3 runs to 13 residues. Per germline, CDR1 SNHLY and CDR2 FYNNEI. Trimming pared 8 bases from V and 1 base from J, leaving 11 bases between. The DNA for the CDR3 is TGTGCCAGCGTAGGGGCGTCGAACACTGAAGCTTTCTTT. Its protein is CASVGASNTEAFF.

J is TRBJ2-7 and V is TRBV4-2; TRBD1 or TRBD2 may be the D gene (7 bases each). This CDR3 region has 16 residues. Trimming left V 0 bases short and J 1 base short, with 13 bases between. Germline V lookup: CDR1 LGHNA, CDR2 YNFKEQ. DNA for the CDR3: TGTGCCAGCAGCCAAGACGGGGGGACAGCTTCCTACGAGCAGTACTTC. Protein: CASSQDGGTASYEQYF.

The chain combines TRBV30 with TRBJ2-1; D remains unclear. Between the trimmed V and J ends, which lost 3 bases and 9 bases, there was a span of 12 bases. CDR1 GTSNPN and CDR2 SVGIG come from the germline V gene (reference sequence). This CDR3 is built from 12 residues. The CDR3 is CAWSLGIVEQFF. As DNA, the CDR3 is TGTGCCTGGAGCCTGGGAATTGTTGAGCAGTTCTTC.

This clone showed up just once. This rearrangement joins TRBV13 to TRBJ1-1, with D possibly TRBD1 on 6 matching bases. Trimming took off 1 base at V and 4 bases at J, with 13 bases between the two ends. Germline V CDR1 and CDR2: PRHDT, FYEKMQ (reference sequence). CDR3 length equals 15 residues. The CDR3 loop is CASSLDPGGGTEAFF. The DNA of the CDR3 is TGTGCCAGCAGCTTAGACCCGGGAGGGGGCACTGAAGCTTTCTTT.

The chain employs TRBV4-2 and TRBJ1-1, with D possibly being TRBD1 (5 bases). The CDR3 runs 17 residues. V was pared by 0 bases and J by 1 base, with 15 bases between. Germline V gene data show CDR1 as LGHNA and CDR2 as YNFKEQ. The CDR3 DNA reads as TGTGCCAGCAGCCAAGACCCCCCGAGGGGCGGGAACACTGAAGCTTTCTTT. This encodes CASSQDPPRGGNTEAFF.

DNA for the CDR3: TGTGCCAGCAGTGATCCCCGGTGGGGTTCTAGCACAGATACGCAGTATTTT. Translated, it gives CASSDPRWGSSTDTQYF. The rearrangement uses TRBV2 and TRBJ2-3; D not certain. V was cut by 3 bases and J by 0 bases, with 16 bases left in between. This CDR3 is 17 amino acids long. Germline V gene lookup returns CDR1 SNHLY and CDR2 FYNNEI.

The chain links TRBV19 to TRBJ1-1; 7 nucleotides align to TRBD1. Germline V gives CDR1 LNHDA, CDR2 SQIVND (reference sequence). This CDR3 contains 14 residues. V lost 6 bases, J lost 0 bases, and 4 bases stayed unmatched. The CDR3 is CASSLTGMNTEAFF. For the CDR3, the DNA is TGTGCCAGTAGCCTGACAGGGATGAACACTGAAGCTTTCTTT.

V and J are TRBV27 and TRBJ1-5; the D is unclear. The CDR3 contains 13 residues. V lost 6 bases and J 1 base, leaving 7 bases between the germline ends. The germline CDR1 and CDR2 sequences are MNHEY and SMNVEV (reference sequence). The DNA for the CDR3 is TGTGCCAGCAGCGGTGAGAGCAATCAGCCCCAGCATTTT. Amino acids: CASSGESNQPQHF.

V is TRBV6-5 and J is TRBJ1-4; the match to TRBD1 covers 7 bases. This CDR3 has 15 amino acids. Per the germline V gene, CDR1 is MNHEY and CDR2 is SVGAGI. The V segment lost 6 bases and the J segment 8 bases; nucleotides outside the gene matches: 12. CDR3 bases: TGTGCCAGCAGATGGGCGACAGGGAGGAGGGAAAAACTGTTTTTT. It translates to CASRWATGRREKLFF.

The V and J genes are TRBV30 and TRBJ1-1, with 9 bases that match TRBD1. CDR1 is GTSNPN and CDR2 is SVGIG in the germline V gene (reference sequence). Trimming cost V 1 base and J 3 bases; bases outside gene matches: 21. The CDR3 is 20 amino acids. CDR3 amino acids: CAWSADKSRWTGDRDTEAFF. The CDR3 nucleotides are TGTGCCTGGAGTGCTGATAAAAGCCGGTGGACAGGGGATAGGGACACTGAAGCTTTCTTT. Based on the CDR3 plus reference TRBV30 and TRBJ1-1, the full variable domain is SQTIHQWPATLVQPVGSPLSLECTVEGTSNPNLYWYRQAAGRGLQLLFYSVGIGQISSEVPQNLSASRPQDRQFILSSKKLLLSDSGFYLCAWSADKSRWTGDRDTEAFFGQGTRLTVV.

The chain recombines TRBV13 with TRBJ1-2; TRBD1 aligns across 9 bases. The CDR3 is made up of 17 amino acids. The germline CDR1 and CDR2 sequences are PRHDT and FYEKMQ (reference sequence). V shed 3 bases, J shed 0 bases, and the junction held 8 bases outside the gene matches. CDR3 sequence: CASSFIGQGPSNYGYTF. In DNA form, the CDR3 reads TGTGCCAGCAGCTTTATTGGACAGGGGCCCTCTAACTATGGCTACACCTTC.